The source of this TCR beta chain is a study of TIL therapy for anti-PD-1-resistant metastatic lung cancer. Study context: Most patients had lung adenocarcinoma.

V shed 5 bases and J shed 4 bases, with 11 bases lying between them. Germline V gene sequence: CDR1 SQVTM, CDR2 ANQGSEA. The CDR3 is made up of 12 amino acids. Indicated time point: pre-treatment sample, taken before nivolumab and TIL therapy. This was the immunoSEQ v3 assay. Measured with immunoSEQ multiplex PCR; TCRdb has only the in-frame clones, and not every one. Of tens of thousands of clones listed, around 69% were seen once; the top ten hold over 6.5%. This material consisted of blood, taken at baseline. The clonotype comes from a person between 25 and 79 years old with non-small cell lung cancer. The V gene is TRBV29-1, the J gene TRBJ1-2; weak D call: TRBD1 (6 bases). CDR3 nucleotide sequence: TGCAGCGTTAGGGACATCTCCTATGGCTACACCTTC. It yields the protein CSVRDISYGYTF.